The rows below give T cell receptor beta chains drawn from one sample of a study of blood T cell repertoires in COVID-19. Some clones are missing from TCRdb's copy, which holds only in-frame ones; the method was immunoSEQ multiplex PCR. The sample gives under 75,000 clones, less than 75% of which show up once; about 20% is in the top ten. Sequencing was carried out using peripheral blood. Receptor source: a man in his sixties with acute or convalescent COVID-19. The CDR3 runs from the conserved cysteine through the conserved F or W. A D gene is named only where the DNA matches it firmly. A row's size may be missing; if present it is once, few, many or a size class.

D gene	clone size	V gene	J gene	CDR3 protein	CDR3 DNA
TRBD2	few	TRBV20-1	TRBJ2-1	CSASSGTSGRVYNEQFF	TGCAGTGCTAGTTCCGGGACTAGCGGGAGGGTCTACAATGAGCAGTTCTTC
TRBD1	.	TRBV7-8	TRBJ2-1	CASSQVGQANEQFF	TGTGCCAGCAGTCAAGTCGGACAGGCCAATGAGCAGTTCTTC
TRBD1	.	TRBV23-1	TRBJ2-2	CASSHRDRGLGELFF	TGCGCCAGCAGTCACCGGGACAGGGGGCTCGGGGAGCTGTTTTTT
.	.	TRBV10-3	TRBJ2-3	CAIRALEDTQYF	TGTGCCATCAGAGCCTTAGAAGATACGCAGTATTTT
TRBD2	.	TRBV5-4	TRBJ2-2	CASSWGLARTGELFF	TGTGCCAGCAGCTGGGGACTAGCGAGGACCGGGGAGCTGTTTTTT
.	few	TRBV2	TRBJ2-3	CASLRRATDTQYF	TGTGCCAGCCTCCGCAGGGCTACAGATACGCAGTATTTT
TRBD1	.	TRBV6-4	TRBJ2-7	CASSAGTGNDEQYF	TGTGCCAGCAGTGCCGGGACAGGGAACGACGAGCAGTACTTC
TRBD1	.	TRBV10-3	TRBJ2-5	CATRTGEETQYF	TGTGCCACCCGGACAGGGGAAGAGACCCAGTACTTC
.	.	TRBV19	TRBJ1-4	CASSISSGVTNEKLFF	TGTGCCAGTAGTATATCATCAGGGGTGACTAATGAAAAACTGTTTTTT
.	.	TRBV4-1	TRBJ2-5	CASSQGADQETQYF	TGCGCCAGCAGCCAGGGAGCGGACCAAGAGACCCAGTACTTC
.	once	TRBV3-1/TRBV3-2	TRBJ2-5	CASSRQAETQYF	TGTGCCAGCAGCCGGCAGGCAGAGACCCAGTACTTC
TRBD1	.	TRBV7-6	TRBJ2-1	CASSLSTGQGFFNEQFF	TGTGCCAGCAGTTTATCCACGGGACAGGGCTTTTTTAATGAGCAGTTCTTC
.	.	TRBV5-1	TRBJ1-4	CASSFTGINEKLFF	TGCGCCAGCAGCTTCACAGGGATTAATGAAAAACTGTTTTTT
.	.	TRBV27	TRBJ2-7	CASRMTASYEQYF	TGTGCCAGCAGGATGACAGCGTCCTACGAGCAGTACTTC
.	few	TRBV9	TRBJ2-1	CASSVALSSAEQFF	TGTGCCAGCAGCGTAGCCCTTTCTAGCGCAGAGCAGTTCTTC
.	few	TRBV10-1	TRBJ2-4	CASSASARVSENIQYF	TGCGCCAGCAGTGCCTCCGCCCGGGTCTCCGAAAACATTCAGTACTTC
.	many	TRBV5-4	TRBJ2-4	CASSLESGLAKNIQYF	TGTGCCAGCAGCTTGGAGAGCGGGCTAGCCAAAAACATTCAGTACTTC
TRBD2	once	TRBV27	TRBJ2-3	CASSLAGGPDTQYF	TGTGCCAGCAGTTTAGCGGGGGGGCCGGATACGCAGTATTTT
TRBD1	many	TRBV12-5	TRBJ1-2	CASGLDRDSVDGYTF	TGTGCTAGTGGTTTGGACCGGGACAGTGTTGATGGCTACACCTTC
TRBD2	.	TRBV28	TRBJ2-5	CASSGTSGIQETQYF	TGTGCCAGCAGCGGGACTAGCGGTATCCAAGAGACCCAGTACTTC
TRBD1	.	TRBV9	TRBJ2-1	CASSGGQVFWAEQFF	TGTGCCAGCAGCGGGGGACAGGTATTCTGGGCTGAGCAGTTCTTC
TRBD1	many	TRBV5-6	TRBJ2-7	CASSRGQGYEQYF	TGTGCCAGCAGCCGGGGACAGGGCTACGAGCAGTACTTC
.	.	TRBV10-3	TRBJ2-3	CASSGSGTDTQYF	TGTGCCAGCTCGGGTTCCGGGACAGATACGCAGTATTTT
TRBD2	.	TRBV5-5	TRBJ2-5	CASSVPPTGGSETQYF	TGTGCCAGCAGCGTTCCCCCTACGGGGGGATCTGAGACCCAGTACTTC
.	few	TRBV19	TRBJ1-4	CASSDLLGGEYNEKLFF	TGTGCCAGTAGTGACCTCCTCGGGGGAGAATATAATGAAAAACTGTTTTTT
TRBD2	.	TRBV30	TRBJ2-4	CAWGKREGKNIQYF	TGTGCCTGGGGAAAGCGGGAGGGTAAAAACATTCAGTACTTC
TRBD1	.	TRBV7-3	TRBJ2-3	CASSLPSSGQGEDTQYF	TGTGCCAGCAGCTTACCGTCCTCGGGACAGGGGGAAGATACGCAGTATTTT
.	.	TRBV14	TRBJ2-3	CASSARLLDTQYF	TGTGCCAGCAGCGCCCGACTTTTAGATACGCAGTATTTT
TRBD2	.	TRBV9	TRBJ2-1	CASSVGAGRGEQFF	TGTGCCAGCAGCGTCGGAGCGGGGCGGGGTGAGCAGTTCTTC
.	.	TRBV30	TRBJ1-5	CAWSVLGGNQPQHF	TGTGCCTGGAGTGTACTCGGGGGCAATCAGCCCCAGCATTTT
TRBD1	.	TRBV5-4	TRBJ2-2	CASSSPGTGVSTGELFF	TGTGCCAGCAGCTCACCCGGGACAGGGGTTTCTACCGGGGAGCTGTTTTTT
.	.	TRBV28	TRBJ2-5	CASSLEADIPDF	TGTGCCAGCAGCTTAGAGGCGGACATTCCTGACTTC
TRBD2	.	TRBV7-3	TRBJ2-1	CASSRLAGNNEQFF	TGTGCCAGCAGTAGACTAGCGGGTAACAATGAGCAGTTCTTC
.	few	TRBV7-2	TRBJ2-3	CASSLRGLGTDTQYF	TGTGCCAGCAGCTTACGGGGGTTAGGGACAGATACGCAGTATTTT
.	.	TRBV9	TRBJ2-7	CASSVAVAGKDRSYEQYF	TGTGCCAGCAGCGTAGCTGTGGCAGGGAAGGACAGATCCTACGAGCAGTACTTC